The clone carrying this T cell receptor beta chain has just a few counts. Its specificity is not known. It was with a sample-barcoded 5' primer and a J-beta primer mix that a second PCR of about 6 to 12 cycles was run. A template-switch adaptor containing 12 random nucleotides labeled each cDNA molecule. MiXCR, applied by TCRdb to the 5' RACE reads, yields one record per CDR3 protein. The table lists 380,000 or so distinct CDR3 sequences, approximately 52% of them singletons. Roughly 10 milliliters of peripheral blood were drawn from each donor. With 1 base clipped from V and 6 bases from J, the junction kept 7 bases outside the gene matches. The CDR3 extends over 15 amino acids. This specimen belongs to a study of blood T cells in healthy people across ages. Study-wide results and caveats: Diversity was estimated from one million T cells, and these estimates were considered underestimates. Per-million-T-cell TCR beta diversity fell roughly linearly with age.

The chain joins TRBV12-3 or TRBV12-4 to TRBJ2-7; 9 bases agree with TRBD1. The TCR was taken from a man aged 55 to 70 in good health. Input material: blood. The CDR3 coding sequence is TGTGCCAGCAGTTTAGGGGACAGGGTAGTATCCGAGCAGTACTTC. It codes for CASSLGDRVVSEQYF.